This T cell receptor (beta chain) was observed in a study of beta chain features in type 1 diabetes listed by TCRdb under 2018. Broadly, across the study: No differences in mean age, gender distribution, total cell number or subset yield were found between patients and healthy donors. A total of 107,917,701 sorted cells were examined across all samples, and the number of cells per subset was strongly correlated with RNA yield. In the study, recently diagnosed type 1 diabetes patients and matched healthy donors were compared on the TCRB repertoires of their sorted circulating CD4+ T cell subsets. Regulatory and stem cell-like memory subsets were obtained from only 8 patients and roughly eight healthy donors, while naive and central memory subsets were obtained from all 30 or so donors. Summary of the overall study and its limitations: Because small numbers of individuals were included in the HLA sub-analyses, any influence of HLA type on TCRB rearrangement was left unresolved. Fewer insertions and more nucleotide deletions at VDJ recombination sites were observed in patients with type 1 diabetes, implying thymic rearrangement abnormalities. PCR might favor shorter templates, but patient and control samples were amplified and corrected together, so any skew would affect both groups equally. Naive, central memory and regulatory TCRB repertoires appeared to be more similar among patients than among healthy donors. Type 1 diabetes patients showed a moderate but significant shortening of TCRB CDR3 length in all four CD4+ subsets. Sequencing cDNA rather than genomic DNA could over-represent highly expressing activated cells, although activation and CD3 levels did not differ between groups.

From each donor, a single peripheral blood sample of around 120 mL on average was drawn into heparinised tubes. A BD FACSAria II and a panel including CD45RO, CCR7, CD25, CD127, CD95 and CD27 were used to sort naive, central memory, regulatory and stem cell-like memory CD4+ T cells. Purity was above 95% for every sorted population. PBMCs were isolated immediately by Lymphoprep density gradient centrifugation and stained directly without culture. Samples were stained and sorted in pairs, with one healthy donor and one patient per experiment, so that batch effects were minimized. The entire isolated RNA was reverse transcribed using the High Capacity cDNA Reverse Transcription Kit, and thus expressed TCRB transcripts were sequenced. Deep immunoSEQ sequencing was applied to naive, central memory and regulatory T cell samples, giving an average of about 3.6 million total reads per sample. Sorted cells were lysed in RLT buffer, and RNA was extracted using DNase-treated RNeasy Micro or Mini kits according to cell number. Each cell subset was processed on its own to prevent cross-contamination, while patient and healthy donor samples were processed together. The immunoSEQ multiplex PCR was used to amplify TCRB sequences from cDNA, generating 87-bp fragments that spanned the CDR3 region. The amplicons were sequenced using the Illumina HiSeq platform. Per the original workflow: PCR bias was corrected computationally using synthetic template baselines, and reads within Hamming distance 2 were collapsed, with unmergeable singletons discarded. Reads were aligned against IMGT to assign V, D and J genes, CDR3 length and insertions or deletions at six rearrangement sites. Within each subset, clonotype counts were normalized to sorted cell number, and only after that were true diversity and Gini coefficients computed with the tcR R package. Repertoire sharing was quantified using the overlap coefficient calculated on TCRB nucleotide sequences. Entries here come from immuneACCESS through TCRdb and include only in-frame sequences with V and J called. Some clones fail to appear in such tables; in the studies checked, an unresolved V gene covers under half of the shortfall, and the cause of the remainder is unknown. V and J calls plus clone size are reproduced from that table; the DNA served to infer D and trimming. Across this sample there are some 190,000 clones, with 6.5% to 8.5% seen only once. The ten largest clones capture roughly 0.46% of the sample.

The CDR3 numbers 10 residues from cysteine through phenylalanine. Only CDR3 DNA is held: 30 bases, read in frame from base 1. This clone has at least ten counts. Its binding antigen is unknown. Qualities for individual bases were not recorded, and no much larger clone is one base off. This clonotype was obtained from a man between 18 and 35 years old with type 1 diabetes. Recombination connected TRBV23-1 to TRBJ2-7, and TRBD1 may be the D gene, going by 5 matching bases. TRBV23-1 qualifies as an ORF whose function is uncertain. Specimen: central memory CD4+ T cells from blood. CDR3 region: CARQLYEQYF. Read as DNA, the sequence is TGCGCTCGACAGCTCTACGAGCAGTACTTC.